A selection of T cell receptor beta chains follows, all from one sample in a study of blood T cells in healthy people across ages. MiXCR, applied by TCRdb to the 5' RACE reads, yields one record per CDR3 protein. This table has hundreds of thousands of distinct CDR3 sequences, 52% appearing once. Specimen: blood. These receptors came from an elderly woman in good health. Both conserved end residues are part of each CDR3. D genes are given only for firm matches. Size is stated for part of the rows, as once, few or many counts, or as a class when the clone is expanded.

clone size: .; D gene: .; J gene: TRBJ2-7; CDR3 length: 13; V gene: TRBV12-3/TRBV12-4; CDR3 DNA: TGTGCCAGCAGTGGGGGCAGGTCCTACGAGCAGTACTTC; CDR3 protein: CASSGGRSYEQYF
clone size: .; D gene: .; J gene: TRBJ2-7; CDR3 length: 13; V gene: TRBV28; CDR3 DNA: TGTGCCAGCAGTGTGGGTGGGGAGAGCGAGCAGTACTTC; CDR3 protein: CASSVGGESEQYF
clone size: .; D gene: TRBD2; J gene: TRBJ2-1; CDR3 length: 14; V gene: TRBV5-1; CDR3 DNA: TGCGCCAGCAGAACGGGACTAGCGGTGTATGAGCAGTTCTTC; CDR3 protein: CASRTGLAVYEQFF
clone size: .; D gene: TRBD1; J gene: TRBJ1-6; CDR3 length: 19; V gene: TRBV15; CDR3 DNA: TGTGCCACCAGCAGTGCACTGACCGGGACAGGGAGTTCGTCTTCACCCCTCCACTTT; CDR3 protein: CATSSALTGTGSSSSPLHF
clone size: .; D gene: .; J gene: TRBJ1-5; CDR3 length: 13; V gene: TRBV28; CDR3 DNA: TGTGCCAGCAGTGTTATCACAGGGACATCCCAGCATTTT; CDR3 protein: CASSVITGTSQHF
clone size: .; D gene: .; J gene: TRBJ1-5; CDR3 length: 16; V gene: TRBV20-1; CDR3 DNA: TGCAGTGCTAGAGATGGACACGGGGGTAAAGATCAGCCCCCGCATTTT; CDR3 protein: CSARDGHGGKDQPPHF
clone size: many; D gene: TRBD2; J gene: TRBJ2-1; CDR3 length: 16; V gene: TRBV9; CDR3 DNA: TGTGCCAGCAGCCAATCCTCTAGCGGGAAAATTAATGAGCAGTTCTTC; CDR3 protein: CASSQSSSGKINEQFF
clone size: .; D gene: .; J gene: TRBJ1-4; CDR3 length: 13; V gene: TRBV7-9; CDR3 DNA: TGTGCCAGCAGGCTCGCAGGACAGGAAAAACTGTTTTTT; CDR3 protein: CASRLAGQEKLFF
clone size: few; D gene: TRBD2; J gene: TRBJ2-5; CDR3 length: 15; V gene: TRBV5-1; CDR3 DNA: TGCGCCAGCAACTTAGCGGGGGTTCAGCAAGAGACCCAGTACTTC; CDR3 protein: CASNLAGVQQETQYF
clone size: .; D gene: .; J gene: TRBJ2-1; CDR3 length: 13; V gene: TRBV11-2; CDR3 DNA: TGTGCCAGCAGCTTAGTTCAGGCCCATGAGCAGTTCTTC; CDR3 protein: CASSLVQAHEQFF
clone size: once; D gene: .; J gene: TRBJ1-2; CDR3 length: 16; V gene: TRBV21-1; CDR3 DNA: TGTGCCGGCAGCAACCCGGGACAGGGATCTACTGATGGCTACACCTTC; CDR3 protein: CAGSNPGQGSTDGYTF
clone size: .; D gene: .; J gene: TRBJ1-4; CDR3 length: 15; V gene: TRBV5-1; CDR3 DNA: TGCGCCAGCAGCTCTCAGGGGACAACTAATGAAAAACTGTTTTTT; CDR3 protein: CASSSQGTTNEKLFF
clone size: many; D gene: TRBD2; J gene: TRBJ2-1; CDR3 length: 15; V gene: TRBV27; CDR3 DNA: TGTGCCAGCAGTTTGGAGGGACTAGGAAACAATGAGCAGTTCTTC; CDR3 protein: CASSLEGLGNNEQFF
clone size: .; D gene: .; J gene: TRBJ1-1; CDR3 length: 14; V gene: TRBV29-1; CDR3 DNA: TGCAGCGTTGAAGAGGGGGGAAAACACACTGAAGCTTTCTTT; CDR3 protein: CSVEEGGKHTEAFF
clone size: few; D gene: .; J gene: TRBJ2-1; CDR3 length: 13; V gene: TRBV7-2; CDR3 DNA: TGTGCCAGCAGCGCCTTCGTGATGAATGAGCAGTTCTTC; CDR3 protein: CASSAFVMNEQFF
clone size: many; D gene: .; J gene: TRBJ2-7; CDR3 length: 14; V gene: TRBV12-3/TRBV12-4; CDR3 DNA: TGTGCCAGCAGTTTATCGACACTTACCTACGAGCAGTACTTC; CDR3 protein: CASSLSTLTYEQYF
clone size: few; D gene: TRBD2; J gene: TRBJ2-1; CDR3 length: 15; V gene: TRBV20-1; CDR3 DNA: TGCAGTGCTAGACCTAGCGGGGGGCACTTCAATGAGCAGTTCTTC; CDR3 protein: CSARPSGGHFNEQFF
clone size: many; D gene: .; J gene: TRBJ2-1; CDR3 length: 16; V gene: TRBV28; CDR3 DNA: TGTGCCAGCAGCTTAGAGGGCCGGGTCCGGTACAATGAGCAGTTCTTC; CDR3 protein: CASSLEGRVRYNEQFF
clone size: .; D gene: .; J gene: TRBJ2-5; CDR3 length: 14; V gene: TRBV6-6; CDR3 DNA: TGTGCCAGCAGGACATGGGGCGGCCAAGAGACCCAGTACTTC; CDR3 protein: CASRTWGGQETQYF
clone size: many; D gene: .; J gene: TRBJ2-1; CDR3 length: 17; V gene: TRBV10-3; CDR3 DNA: TGTGCCATCAGTGAAAGGATTAGCAGTAGCTCCTACAATGAGCAGTTCTTC; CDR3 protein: CAISERISSSSYNEQFF
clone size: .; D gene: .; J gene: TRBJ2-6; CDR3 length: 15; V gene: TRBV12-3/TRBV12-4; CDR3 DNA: TGTGCCAGCAGCTCCCAACTGGCTGGGGCCAACGCCCTGACTTTC; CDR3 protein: CASSSQLAGANALTF
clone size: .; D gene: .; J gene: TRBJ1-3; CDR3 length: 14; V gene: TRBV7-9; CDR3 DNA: TGTGCCAGCAGCTTCGGGGTGGAAGGAAACACCATATATTTT; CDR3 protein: CASSFGVEGNTIYF
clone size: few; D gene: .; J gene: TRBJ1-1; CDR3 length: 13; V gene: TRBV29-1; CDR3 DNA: TGCAGCGCAGGAAGACAGACAGACACTGAAGCTTTCTTT; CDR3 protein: CSAGRQTDTEAFF
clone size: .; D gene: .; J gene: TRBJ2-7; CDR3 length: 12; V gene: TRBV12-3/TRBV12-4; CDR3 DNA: TGTGCCAGCAGCCAGCTGGGATGGGAGCAGTACTTC; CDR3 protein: CASSQLGWEQYF
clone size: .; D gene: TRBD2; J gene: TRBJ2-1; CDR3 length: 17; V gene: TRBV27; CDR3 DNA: TGTGCCAGCAGTCGGATCCCGGGGGGAAGCTCCTACAATGAGCAGTTCTTC; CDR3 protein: CASSRIPGGSSYNEQFF
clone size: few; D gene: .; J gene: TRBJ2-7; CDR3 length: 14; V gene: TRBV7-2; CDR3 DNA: TGTGCCAGCAGCTTAGCCCGGTCTACCTACGAGCAGTACTTC; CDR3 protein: CASSLARSTYEQYF
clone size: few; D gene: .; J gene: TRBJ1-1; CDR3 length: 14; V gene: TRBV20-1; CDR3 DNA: TGCAGTGCTAGAGAACGGGCCTCGGGCATTGAAGCTTTCTTT; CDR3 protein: CSARERASGIEAFF
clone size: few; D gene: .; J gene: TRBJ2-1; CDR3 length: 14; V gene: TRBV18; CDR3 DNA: TGTGCCAGCTCGCTTCAAGGGGCTGCGAATGAGCAGTTCTTC; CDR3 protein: CASSLQGAANEQFF
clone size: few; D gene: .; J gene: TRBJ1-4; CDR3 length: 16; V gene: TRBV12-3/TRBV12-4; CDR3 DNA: TGTGCCAGCAGTTCTCGCGATGGGACGACTAATGAAAAACTGTTTTTT; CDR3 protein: CASSSRDGTTNEKLFF
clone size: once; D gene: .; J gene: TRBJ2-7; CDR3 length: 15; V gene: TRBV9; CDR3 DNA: TGTGCCAGCAGCGTAGAAGGGACGGAGGTCTACGAGCAGTACTTC; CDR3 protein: CASSVEGTEVYEQYF
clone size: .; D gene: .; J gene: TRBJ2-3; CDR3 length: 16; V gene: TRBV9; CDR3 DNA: TGTGCCAGCAGCCCCCGTCGGCTAGCTGGGACAGATACGCAGTATTTT; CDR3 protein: CASSPRRLAGTDTQYF
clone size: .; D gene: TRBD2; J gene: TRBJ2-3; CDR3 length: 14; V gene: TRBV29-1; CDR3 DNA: TGCAGCGCCGAGCCTAGCGGGCACACAGATACGCAGTATTTT; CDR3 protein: CSAEPSGHTDTQYF
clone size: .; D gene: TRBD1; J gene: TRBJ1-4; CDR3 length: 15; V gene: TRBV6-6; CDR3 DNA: TGTGCCAGCAGTCCGAACAGGGGTCCTAATGAAAAACTGTTTTTT; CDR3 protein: CASSPNRGPNEKLFF
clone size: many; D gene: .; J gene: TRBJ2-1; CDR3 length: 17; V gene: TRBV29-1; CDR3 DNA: TGCAGCGTTGAAGGTCATAGCGGAAGAAGCTCCTACAATGAGCAGTTCTTC; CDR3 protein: CSVEGHSGRSSYNEQFF
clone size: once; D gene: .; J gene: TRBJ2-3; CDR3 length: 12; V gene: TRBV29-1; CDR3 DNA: TGCAGCGTTGAAGTGGGGGCAGATACGCAGTATTTT; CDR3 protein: CSVEVGADTQYF
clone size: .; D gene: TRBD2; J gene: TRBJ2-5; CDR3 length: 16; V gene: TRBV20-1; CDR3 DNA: TGCAGTGCTAGAGAAGGGACTAGCGGGGGCCAAGAGACCCAGTACTTC; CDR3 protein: CSAREGTSGGQETQYF
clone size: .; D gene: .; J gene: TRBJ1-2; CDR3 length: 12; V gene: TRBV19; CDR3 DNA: TGTGCCATCTCAGAGTCTAACTATGGCTACACCTTC; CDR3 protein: CAISESNYGYTF
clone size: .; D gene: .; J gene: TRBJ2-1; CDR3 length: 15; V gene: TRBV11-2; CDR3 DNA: TGTGCCAGCAGCTTAGGTCGGGGGCCCTACAATGAGCAGTTCTTC; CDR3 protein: CASSLGRGPYNEQFF
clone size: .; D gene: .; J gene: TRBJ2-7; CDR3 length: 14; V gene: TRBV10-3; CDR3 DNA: TGTGCCATCAGTGAGAGTGGAGCGCTCTACGAGCAGTACTTC; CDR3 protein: CAISESGALYEQYF
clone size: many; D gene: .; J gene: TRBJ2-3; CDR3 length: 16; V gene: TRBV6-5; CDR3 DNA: TGTGCCAGCAGTTACTCTTCGCTCCGCGGCCCAGATACGCAGTATTTT; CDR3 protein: CASSYSSLRGPDTQYF
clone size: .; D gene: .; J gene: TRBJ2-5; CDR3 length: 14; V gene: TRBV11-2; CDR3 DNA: TGTACCAGCAGCTTAGACCCGGCCCAAGAGACCCAGTACTTC; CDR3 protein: CTSSLDPAQETQYF
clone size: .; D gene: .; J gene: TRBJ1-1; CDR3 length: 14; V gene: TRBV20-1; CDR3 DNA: TGCAGTGCTAGTGCGGCGGTCTTGAACACTGAAGCTTTCTTT; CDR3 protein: CSASAAVLNTEAFF
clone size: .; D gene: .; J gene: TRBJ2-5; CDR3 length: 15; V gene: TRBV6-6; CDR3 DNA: TGTGCCAGCGATGGGGGGCTAGCGAAGAAAGAGACCCAGTACTTC; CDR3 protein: CASDGGLAKKETQYF
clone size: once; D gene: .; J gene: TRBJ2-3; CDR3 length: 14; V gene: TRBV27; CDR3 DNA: TGTGCCAGCAGTTTCAAAACCGGAACAGATACGCAGTATTTT; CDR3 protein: CASSFKTGTDTQYF
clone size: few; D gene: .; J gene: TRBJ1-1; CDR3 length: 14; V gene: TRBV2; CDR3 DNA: TGTGCCAGCAGGGACTCTATGGCGAGGACTGAAGCTTTCTTT; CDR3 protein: CASRDSMARTEAFF
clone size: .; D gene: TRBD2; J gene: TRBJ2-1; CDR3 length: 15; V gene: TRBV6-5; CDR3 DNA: TGCGCCAGCAGGCCACTAGCGGGAGGGGAGAATGAGCAGTTCTTC; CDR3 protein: CASRPLAGGENEQFF
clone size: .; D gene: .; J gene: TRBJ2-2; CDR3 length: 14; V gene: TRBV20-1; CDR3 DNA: TGCAGTGCTAGAGATTCAGGGAGCACCGGGGAGCTGTTTTTT; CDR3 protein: CSARDSGSTGELFF
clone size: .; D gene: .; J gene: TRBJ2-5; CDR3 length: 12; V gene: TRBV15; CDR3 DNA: TGTGCCACCAGCAGAGATGTAGGAACCCAGTACTTC; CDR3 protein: CATSRDVGTQYF
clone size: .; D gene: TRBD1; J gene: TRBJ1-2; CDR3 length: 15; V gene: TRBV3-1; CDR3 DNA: TGTGCCAGCAGCCCCCCCGCAGGGGGTGACTATGGCTACACCTTC; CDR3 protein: CASSPPAGGDYGYTF
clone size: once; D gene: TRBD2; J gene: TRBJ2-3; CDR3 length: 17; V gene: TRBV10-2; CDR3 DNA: TGCGCCAGCAGTGAGTCGGGCGGGGGGCTCCACGGAGATACGCAGTATTTT; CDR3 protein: CASSESGGGLHGDTQYF
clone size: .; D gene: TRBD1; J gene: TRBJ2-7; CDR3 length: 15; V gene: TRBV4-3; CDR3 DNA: TGCGCCAGCAGCCAAAACAGGGGGCTTAGCGACGAGCAGTACTTC; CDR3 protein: CASSQNRGLSDEQYF